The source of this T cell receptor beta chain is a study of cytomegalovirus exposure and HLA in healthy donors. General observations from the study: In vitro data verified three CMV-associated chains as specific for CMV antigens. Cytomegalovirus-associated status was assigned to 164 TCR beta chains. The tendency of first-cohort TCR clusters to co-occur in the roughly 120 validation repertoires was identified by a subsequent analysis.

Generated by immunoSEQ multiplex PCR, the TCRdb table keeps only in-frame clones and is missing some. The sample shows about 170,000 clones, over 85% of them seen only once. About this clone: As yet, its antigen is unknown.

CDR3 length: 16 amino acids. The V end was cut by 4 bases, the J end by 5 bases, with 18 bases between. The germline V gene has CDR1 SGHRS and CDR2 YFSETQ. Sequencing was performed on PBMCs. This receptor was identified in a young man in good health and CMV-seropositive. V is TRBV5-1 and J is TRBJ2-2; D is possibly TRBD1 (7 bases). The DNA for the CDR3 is TGCGCCAGCAGCCCAGGGGGGACCCTTGGTACCGGGGAGCTGTTTTTT. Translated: CASSPGGTLGTGELFF.